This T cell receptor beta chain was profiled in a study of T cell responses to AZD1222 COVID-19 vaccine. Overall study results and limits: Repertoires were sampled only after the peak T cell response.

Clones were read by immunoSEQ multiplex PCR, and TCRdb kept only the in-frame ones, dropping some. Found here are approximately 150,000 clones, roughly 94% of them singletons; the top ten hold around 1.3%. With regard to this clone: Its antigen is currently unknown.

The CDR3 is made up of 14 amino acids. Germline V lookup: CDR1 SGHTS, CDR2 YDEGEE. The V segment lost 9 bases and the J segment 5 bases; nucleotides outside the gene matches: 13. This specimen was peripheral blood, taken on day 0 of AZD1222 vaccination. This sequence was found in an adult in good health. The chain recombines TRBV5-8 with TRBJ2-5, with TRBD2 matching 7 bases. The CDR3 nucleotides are TGTGCCACCTGGGGGGGGTGGTTACGGGAGACCCAGTACTTC. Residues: CATWGGWLRETQYF. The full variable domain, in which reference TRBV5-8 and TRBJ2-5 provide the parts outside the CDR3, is EAGVTQSPTHLIKTRGQQATLRCSPISGHTSVYWYQQALGLGLQFLLWYDEGEERNRGNFPPRFSGRQFPNYSSELNVNALELEDSALYLCATWGGWLRETQYFGPGTRLLVL.